A single sample gave rise to the 5 T cell receptor beta chains below, sequenced in a study of cytomegalovirus exposure and HLA in healthy donors. Use of 60 Vbeta and 13 Jbeta primers characterized the PCR. Libraries were prepared by immunoSEQ multiplex PCR; TCRdb keeps only in-frame clonotypes and omits some of them. Of some 150,000 clones listed, approximately 82% are singletons. The material sequenced was PBMCs. These receptors all come from a man between 18 and 29 years old in good health and CMV-seropositive.

The CDR3 nucleotides are TGCGCCAGCAGCTCCCCCACGGGACTTAAGGTCGAGCAGTACTTC. Residues: CASSSPTGLKVEQYF. The chain joins TRBV5-1 to TRBJ2-7, with D maybe TRBD2 (6 bases). Looked up from germline, CDR1 is SGHRS and CDR2 is YFSETQ. Deletions cut 3 bases from V and 6 bases from J, with 19 bases between. The CDR3 is made up of 15 amino acids.

The chain uses TRBV19 and TRBJ1-5, with 10 positions matching TRBD1. CDR3 length: 16 residues. Trimming removed 5 bases from V and 4 bases from J; junction bases left unmatched: 8. Germline V gives CDR1 LNHDA, CDR2 SQIVND (reference sequence). Here the CDR3 reads CASSQRGQGLNQPQHF. CDR3 in DNA: TGTGCCAGTAGTCAAAGGGGACAGGGGTTAAATCAGCCCCAGCATTTT.

The chain recombines TRBV5-1 with TRBJ2-1; D uncertain. Germline assignment: CDR1 SGHRS and CDR2 YFSETQ. V lost 2 bases and J 6 bases, leaving 12 bases between the germline ends. The CDR3 has 14 residues. CDR3 nucleotide sequence: TGCGCCAGCAGCTTTCCTAGGATAGGCAATGAGCAGTTCTTC. Its translation is CASSFPRIGNEQFF.

The CDR3 bases are TGTGCCAGCTCACCAGCTGGAGCCTACGAGCAGTACTTC. Translating it yields CASSPAGAYEQYF. The rearrangement uses TRBV18 and TRBJ2-7; unclear D gene. Trimming left V 2 bases short and J 2 bases short, with 7 bases between. The germline V gene encodes CDR1 KGHSH and CDR2 LQKENI. The CDR3 is 13 amino acids.

The V and J genes are TRBV7-2 and TRBJ2-1; 9 positions agree with TRBD2. The CDR3 has 15 residues. Germline V gene sequence: CDR1 SGHTA, CDR2 FQGNSA. V shed 5 bases, J shed 5 bases, and the junction held 7 bases outside the gene matches. This CDR3 reads CASSHWTSDNNEQFF. In DNA, the CDR3 is TGTGCCAGCAGCCACTGGACTAGCGACAACAATGAGCAGTTCTTC.